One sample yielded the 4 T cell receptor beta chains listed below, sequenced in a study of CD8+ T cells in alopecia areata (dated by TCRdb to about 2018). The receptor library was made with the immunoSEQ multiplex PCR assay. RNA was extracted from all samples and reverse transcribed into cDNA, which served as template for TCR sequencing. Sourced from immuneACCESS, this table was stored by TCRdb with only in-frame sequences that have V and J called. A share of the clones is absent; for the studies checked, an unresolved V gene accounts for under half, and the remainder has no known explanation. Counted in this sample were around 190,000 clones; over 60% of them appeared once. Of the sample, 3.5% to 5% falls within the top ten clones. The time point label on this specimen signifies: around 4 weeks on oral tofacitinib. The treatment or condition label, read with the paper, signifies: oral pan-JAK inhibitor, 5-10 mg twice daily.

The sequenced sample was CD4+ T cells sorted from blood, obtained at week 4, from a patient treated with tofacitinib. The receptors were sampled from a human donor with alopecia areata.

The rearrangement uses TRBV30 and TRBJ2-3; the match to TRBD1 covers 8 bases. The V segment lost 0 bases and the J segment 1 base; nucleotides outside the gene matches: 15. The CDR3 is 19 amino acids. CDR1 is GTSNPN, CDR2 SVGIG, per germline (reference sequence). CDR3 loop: CAWSVLGVGQGAGTDTQYF. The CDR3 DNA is TGTGCCTGGAGTGTACTCGGTGTCGGGCAGGGGGCCGGCACAGATACGCAGTATTTT.

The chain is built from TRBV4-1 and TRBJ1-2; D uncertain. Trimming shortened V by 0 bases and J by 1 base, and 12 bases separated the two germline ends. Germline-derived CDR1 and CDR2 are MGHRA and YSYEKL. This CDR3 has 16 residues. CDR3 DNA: TGCGCCAGCAGCCAAGAAAGTAAAGGCCTTAACTATGGCTACACCTTC. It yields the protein CASSQESKGLNYGYTF.

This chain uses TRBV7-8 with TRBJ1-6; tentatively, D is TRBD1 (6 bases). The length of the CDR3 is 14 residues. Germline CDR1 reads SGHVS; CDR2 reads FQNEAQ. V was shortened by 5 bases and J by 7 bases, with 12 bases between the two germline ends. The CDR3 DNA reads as TGTGCCAGCAGCCCTACAACAGGGAATTCACCCCTCCACTTT. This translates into CASSPTTGNSPLHF. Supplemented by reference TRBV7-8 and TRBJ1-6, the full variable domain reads GAGVSQSPRYKVAKRGQDVALRCDPISGHVSLFWYQQALGQGPEFLTYFQNEAQLDKSGLPSDRFFAERPEGSVSTLKIQRTQQEDSAVYLCASSPTTGNSPLHFGNGTRLTVT.

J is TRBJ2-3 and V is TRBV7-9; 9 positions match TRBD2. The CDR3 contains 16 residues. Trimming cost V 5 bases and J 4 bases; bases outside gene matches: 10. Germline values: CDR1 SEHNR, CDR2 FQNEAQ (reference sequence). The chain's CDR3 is CASSVTLAGSADTQYF. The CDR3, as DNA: TGTGCCAGCAGCGTTACTCTAGCGGGGAGTGCAGATACGCAGTATTTT. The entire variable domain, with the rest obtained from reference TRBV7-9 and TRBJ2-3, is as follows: DTGVSQNPRHKITKRGQNVTFRCDPISEHNRLYWYRQTLGQGPEFLTYFQNEAQLEKSRLLSDRFSAERPKGSFSTLEIQRTEQGDSAMYLCASSVTLAGSADTQYFGPGTRLTVL.